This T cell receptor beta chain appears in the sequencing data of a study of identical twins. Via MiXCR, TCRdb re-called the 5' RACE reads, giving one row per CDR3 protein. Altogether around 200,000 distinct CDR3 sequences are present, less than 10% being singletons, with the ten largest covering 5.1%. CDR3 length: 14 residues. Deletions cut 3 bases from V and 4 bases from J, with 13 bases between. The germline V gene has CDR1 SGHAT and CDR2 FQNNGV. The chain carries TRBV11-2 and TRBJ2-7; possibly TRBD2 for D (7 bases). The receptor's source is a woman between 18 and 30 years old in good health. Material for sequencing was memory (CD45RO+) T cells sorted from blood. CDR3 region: CASSFSGEGYEQYF. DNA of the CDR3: TGTGCCAGCAGCTTTTCAGGGGAGGGGTACGAGCAGTACTTC. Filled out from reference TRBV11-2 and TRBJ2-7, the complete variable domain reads EAGVAQSPRYKIIEKRQSVAFWCNPISGHATLYWYQQILGQGPKLLIQFQNNGVVDDSQLPKDRFSAERLKGVDSTLKIQPAKLEDSAVYLCASSFSGEGYEQYFGPGTRLTVT.